Listed below are T cell receptor beta chains from one sample, sequenced in a study of Graves' ophthalmopathy and Graves' hyperthyroidism. TCRdb fed the multiplex PCR reads into MiXCR, producing one record per CDR3 protein. The sample yields 200,000 to 250,000 distinct CDR3 sequences, roughly 21% seen once. The material sequenced was peripheral blood. These receptors all come from a woman in her forties or fifties with Graves' ophthalmopathy. CDR3s include the opening cysteine and the closing phenylalanine or tryptophan. The order of the fields is J gene, V gene, CDR3 protein.

J gene: TRBJ1-5
V gene: TRBV15
CDR3 protein: CATSRTANQPQHF

J gene: TRBJ2-5
V gene: TRBV5-1
CDR3 protein: CASSFSLGEGETQYF

J gene: TRBJ1-1
V gene: TRBV20-1
CDR3 protein: CSARDPSGRPNTEAFF

J gene: TRBJ1-1
V gene: TRBV6-2/TRBV6-3
CDR3 protein: CTSRSTGGGEAFF

J gene: TRBJ2-3
V gene: TRBV18
CDR3 protein: CASSPAWDTQYF

J gene: TRBJ1-1
V gene: TRBV5-5
CDR3 protein: CASSLVWGMNTEAFF

J gene: TRBJ1-6
V gene: TRBV20-1
CDR3 protein: CSARPGQGDSPLHF

J gene: TRBJ1-1
V gene: TRBV7-2
CDR3 protein: CASSSHSTTEAFF

J gene: TRBJ2-7
V gene: TRBV27
CDR3 protein: CASSGGTGTEQYF

J gene: TRBJ2-1
V gene: TRBV20-1
CDR3 protein: CSANGPAHTIDEQFF

J gene: TRBJ2-4
V gene: TRBV28
CDR3 protein: CASSLVAKNIQYF

J gene: TRBJ2-2
V gene: TRBV28
CDR3 protein: CASSRQGFSPNTGELFF

J gene: TRBJ1-6
V gene: TRBV12-3/TRBV12-4
CDR3 protein: CASSLETGLSPLHF

J gene: TRBJ2-7
V gene: TRBV5-1
CDR3 protein: CASSTWTGPTYEQYF

J gene: TRBJ2-7
V gene: TRBV27
CDR3 protein: CASSRTGGFYEQYF

J gene: TRBJ2-5
V gene: TRBV20-1
CDR3 protein: CSGTKDQETQYF

J gene: TRBJ1-3
V gene: TRBV15
CDR3 protein: CATSKGQSSGNTIYF

J gene: TRBJ2-7
V gene: TRBV5-1
CDR3 protein: CASSLQGGDSYEQYF

J gene: TRBJ1-1
V gene: TRBV4-2
CDR3 protein: CASSQNPSTNTEAFF

J gene: TRBJ1-5
V gene: TRBV20-1
CDR3 protein: CSARDSPPVKAQHF

J gene: TRBJ2-2
V gene: TRBV5-6
CDR3 protein: CASSLVGAGGELFF

J gene: TRBJ2-4
V gene: TRBV4-2
CDR3 protein: CASSQDATSGSFGAKNIQYF

J gene: TRBJ2-7
V gene: TRBV2
CDR3 protein: CASRSWDRGYEQYF

J gene: TRBJ1-1
V gene: TRBV3-1
CDR3 protein: CASSPRDREAFF

J gene: TRBJ2-2
V gene: TRBV7-9
CDR3 protein: CASSKGQGNGELFF

J gene: TRBJ2-2
V gene: TRBV6-1
CDR3 protein: CASGSFAGELFF

J gene: TRBJ2-5
V gene: TRBV27
CDR3 protein: CASSLGRRTLGTQYF

J gene: TRBJ1-2
V gene: TRBV7-2
CDR3 protein: CASSMGVGNYGYTF

J gene: TRBJ2-7
V gene: TRBV12-3/TRBV12-4
CDR3 protein: CASSLGQGRSEQYF

J gene: TRBJ1-2
V gene: TRBV9
CDR3 protein: CASDRHGHGYTF

J gene: TRBJ2-7
V gene: TRBV5-1
CDR3 protein: CASSLVGNYEQYF

J gene: TRBJ2-2
V gene: TRBV7-2
CDR3 protein: CASSVLAGTGELFF

J gene: TRBJ2-5
V gene: TRBV19
CDR3 protein: CASSMGRGETQYF

J gene: TRBJ2-7
V gene: TRBV7-9
CDR3 protein: CASSLFAAGGQAYEQYF

J gene: TRBJ2-7
V gene: TRBV6-2/TRBV6-3
CDR3 protein: CASTELQPSYEQYF

J gene: TRBJ2-5
V gene: TRBV7-7
CDR3 protein: CASSLGEWETQYF

J gene: TRBJ1-1
V gene: TRBV12-3/TRBV12-4
CDR3 protein: CASSLGQGAQNTEAFF

J gene: TRBJ2-4
V gene: TRBV6-1
CDR3 protein: CATAGVGNRGNIQYF

J gene: TRBJ1-2
V gene: TRBV19
CDR3 protein: CASMAWAGAGDGYTF

J gene: TRBJ2-2
V gene: TRBV28
CDR3 protein: CASSTTSPGELFF

J gene: TRBJ2-4
V gene: TRBV6-4
CDR3 protein: CASSAARDRGGGNIQYF

J gene: TRBJ1-6
V gene: TRBV19
CDR3 protein: CASSSGINSPLHF

J gene: TRBJ2-5
V gene: TRBV6-1
CDR3 protein: CASSEFGTRAGETQYF

J gene: TRBJ2-7
V gene: TRBV24-1
CDR3 protein: CATSDNDSGRSGHEQYF

J gene: TRBJ2-4
V gene: TRBV12-3/TRBV12-4
CDR3 protein: CASSFGGAKNIQYF

J gene: TRBJ1-2
V gene: TRBV20-1
CDR3 protein: CSAIPAFPGSGLFYGYTF

J gene: TRBJ1-1
V gene: TRBV5-1
CDR3 protein: CASSGSPGGWEAFF

J gene: TRBJ2-2
V gene: TRBV4-2
CDR3 protein: CASSQDRGGELFF

J gene: TRBJ2-5
V gene: TRBV20-1
CDR3 protein: CSARTGTGRETQYF